These 29 T cell receptor beta chains originate from one sample sequenced in a study of identical twins. TCRdb fed the 5' RACE reads into MiXCR, producing one record per CDR3 protein. The sample includes fewer than 250,000 distinct CDR3 sequences, around 10% of them seen just once. Sample: memory (CD45RO+) T cells sorted from blood. The source is a woman aged 18-30 years in good health.

The chain has TRBV5-4 and TRBJ2-5; D unresolved. The germline V gene has CDR1 SGHNT and CDR2 YYREEE (reference sequence). The CDR3 covers 15 residues. V was pared by 0 bases and J by 2 bases, with 11 bases between. Written as DNA, the CDR3 is TGTGCCAGCAGCTTGGCCGGATCAAATCAAGAGACCCAGTACTTC. Protein sequence: CASSLAGSNQETQYF.

The table lists this clonotype with many counts. The chain links TRBV20-1 to TRBJ1-1; D remains ambiguous. CDR1 is DFQATT and CDR2 is SNEGSKA in the germline V gene (reference sequence). The CDR3 spans 13 residues. CDR3 amino acids: CSFHRGRNTEAFF. DNA of the CDR3: TGCAGCTTCCATCGGGGAAGGAACACTGAAGCTTTCTTT.

This clonotype has a handful of counts. The rearrangement uses TRBV5-1 and TRBJ2-7, with D unresolved. The germline V gene has CDR1 SGHRS and CDR2 YFSETQ. Trimming pared 5 bases from V and 0 bases from J, leaving 9 bases between. CDR3 length equals 13 residues. As DNA, the CDR3 is TGCGCCAGCAGACGGACGTCCTCCTACGAGCAGTACTTC. Amino acid sequence: CASRRTSSYEQYF.

The chain couples TRBV30 to TRBJ2-1; possible D gene TRBD2, 6 bases. V lost 2 bases, J lost 2 bases, and 10 bases lay in between. The CDR3 spans 14 residues. Germline V CDR1 and CDR2: GTSNPN, SVGIG (reference sequence). For the CDR3, the DNA is TGTGCCTGGAGTTCGGGACTCGCCTACAATGAGCAGTTCTTC. Translation: CAWSSGLAYNEQFF.

This clonotype was counted between two and nine times. This CDR3 reads CASSYPDNEQFF. The CDR3 DNA reads TGTGCCAGCAGTTACCCCGACAATGAGCAGTTCTTC. This sequence joins TRBV6-2 or TRBV6-3 and TRBJ2-1; D call uncertain. CDR3 length: 12 amino acids. V was cut by 2 bases and J by 5 bases, with 4 bases left in between. The germline V gene has CDR1 MNHEY and CDR2 SVGEGT.

This chain connects TRBV11-2 to TRBJ1-2; D gene uncertain. CDR3 length: 16 residues. Trimming took 4 bases from V and 2 from J, leaving 17 bases between them. CDR1 and CDR2 from the germline V gene are SGHAT and FQNNGV. The DNA for the CDR3 is TGTGCCAGCAGCTCCCTCAAAAGCCAGACGAACTATGGCTACACCTTC. Residues: CASSSLKSQTNYGYTF. Full variable domain (outside the CDR3, taken from reference TRBV11-2 and TRBJ1-2): EAGVAQSPRYKIIEKRQSVAFWCNPISGHATLYWYQQILGQGPKLLIQFQNNGVVDDSQLPKDRFSAERLKGVDSTLKIQPAKLEDSAVYLCASSSLKSQTNYGYTFGSGTRLTVV.

This sequence joins TRBV5-1 and TRBJ2-5, with TRBD2 matching 11 bases. V trimming: 4 bases; J trimming: 5 bases; junction bases outside the gene matches: 10. Germline V gene lookup returns CDR1 SGHRS and CDR2 YFSETQ. CDR3 length: 16 residues. The chain's CDR3 is CASSPRSSGGGETQYF. CDR3 nucleotides: TGCGCCAGCAGCCCCCGTAGTAGCGGGGGGGGTGAGACCCAGTACTTC.

There are many counts of this clonotype. The chain joins TRBV20-1 to TRBJ2-7; D not resolved. Germline CDR1 DFQATT, CDR2 SNEGSKA (reference sequence). The ends were cut back, 0 bases at V and 4 bases at J, with 16 bases in the middle. The CDR3 is 15 residues long. The CDR3 spells CSARDWTENDYEQYF. The CDR3 DNA sequence: TGCAGTGCTAGAGATTGGACGGAAAACGATTACGAGCAGTACTTC.

This clonotype was recorded a few times. The chain recombines TRBV9 with TRBJ2-6; D possibly corresponds to TRBD2 (6 bases). V lost 4 bases, J lost 0 bases, and 17 bases lay in between. Germline values: CDR1 SGDLS, CDR2 YYNGEE. The CDR3 has 18 residues. CDR3 loop: CASSISGGASSGANVLTF. CDR3 nucleotides: TGTGCCAGCAGCATTAGCGGCGGGGCGTCCTCTGGGGCCAACGTCCTGACTTTC.

This chain connects TRBV27 to TRBJ1-2; D gene ambiguous. There are 15 residues in the CDR3. The V gene lost 6 bases and the J gene lost 0 bases, with 14 bases spanning the gap. Germline CDR1 reads MNHEY; CDR2 reads SMNVEV (reference sequence). The CDR3 protein is CASSSNRPPNYGYTF. CDR3 nucleotides: TGTGCCAGCAGCTCTAACCGTCCTCCTAACTATGGCTACACCTTC.

This clonotype came up many times. The gene calls are TRBV20-1 and TRBJ1-1, with 7 bases matching TRBD1. CDR3 length: 14 amino acids. Per the germline V gene, CDR1 is DFQATT and CDR2 is SNEGSKA (reference sequence). The trim removed 6 bases at V and 1 base at J, leaving 8 bases unmatched. The CDR3 DNA sequence: TGCAGTGCCCAACCCCACAGGGGGAACACTGAAGCTTTCTTT. Translating gives CSAQPHRGNTEAFF.

J is TRBJ1-1 and V is TRBV7-6, with 8 positions matching TRBD1. The CDR3 loop spans 15 amino acids. Germline CDR1 and CDR2: SGHVS and FNYEAQ. Germline trimming cut 5 bases from V and 3 bases from J; bases unmatched to any gene: 8. This CDR3 reads CASSPRTGSYTEAFF. For the CDR3, the DNA is TGTGCCAGCAGCCCGCGGACAGGGAGCTACACTGAAGCTTTCTTT.

The genes are TRBV29-1 and TRBJ2-5; perhaps TRBD2 as D (5 bases). Germline-derived CDR1 and CDR2 are SQVTM and ANQGSEA. CDR3 length equals 12 residues. Trimming shortened V by 2 bases and J by 4 bases, and 8 bases separated the two germline ends. The CDR3: CSVEFEGETQYF. Here the CDR3 DNA reads TGCAGCGTTGAATTCGAGGGAGAGACCCAGTACTTC.

This clonotype came up many times. This chain uses TRBV12-3 or TRBV12-4 with TRBJ1-1, with D unresolved. The CDR3 totals 14 residues. Trimming cost V 5 bases and J 0 bases, with 10 bases left between them. The CDR3 protein is CASSRSQLNTEAFF. Written as DNA, the CDR3 is TGTGCCAGCAGTCGCAGTCAGTTGAACACTGAAGCTTTCTTT.

V usage is TRBV5-1 and J usage is TRBJ2-7; no clear D gene. This CDR3 region has 8 residues. From germline, CDR1 is SGHRS and CDR2 YFSETQ. Trimming removed 5 bases from V and 7 bases from J, with 1 base in between. CDR3: CASREQYF. CDR3 DNA: TGCGCCAGCAGGGAGCAGTACTTC.

The chain carries TRBV2 and TRBJ1-6; 10 nucleotides align to TRBD1. This CDR3 has 14 residues. Germline V gene lookup returns CDR1 SNHLY and CDR2 FYNNEI. After removal of 4 bases from V and 9 bases from J, the junction contained 3 bases not matched to a gene. This chain's CDR3 is CASSAGTGVSPLHF. CDR3 DNA sequence: TGTGCCAGCAGTGCCGGGACAGGGGTTTCACCCCTCCACTTT.

This clonotype was counted at least ten times. The chain joins TRBV20-1 to TRBJ2-3; perhaps TRBD1 as D (6 bases). Trimming cost V 5 bases and J 1 base, with 16 bases left between them. This CDR3 comprises 15 residues. CDR1 is DFQATT and CDR2 is SNEGSKA in the germline V gene (reference sequence). The CDR3 sequence: CSAESRGRGTDTQYF. DNA for the CDR3: TGCAGTGCTGAAAGCAGGGGCCGGGGCACAGATACGCAGTATTTT.

This clonotype was detected only a few times. This chain uses TRBV5-1 with TRBJ2-3, with D unclear. The CDR3 loop spans 14 amino acids. Germline-derived CDR1 and CDR2 are SGHRS and YFSETQ. Trimming pared 4 bases from V and 0 bases from J, leaving 9 bases between. The CDR3 DNA sequence: TGCGCCAGCAGCGCCCCGGATAGCACAGATACGCAGTATTTT. Encoded protein: CASSAPDSTDTQYF.

This clonotype was recorded many times. V and J are TRBV2 and TRBJ2-1; perhaps D is TRBD1 or TRBD2 (6 bases each). The CDR3 has 12 residues. CDR1 and CDR2 (germline): SNHLY, FYNNEI. Trimming removed 6 bases at V and 8 bases at J, with 11 bases between. Written as DNA, the CDR3 is TGTGCCAGCAGGTTGGGGGGCTATGAGCAGTTCTTC. Translating gives CASRLGGYEQFF.

This clonotype was seen at least ten times. The rearrangement joins TRBV12-3 or TRBV12-4 to TRBJ2-1; D gene ambiguous. CDR3 length: 13 amino acids. Trimming cost V 5 bases and J 7 bases, with 12 bases left between them. The CDR3 protein is CASSPTTPNEQFF. CDR3 nucleotides: TGTGCCAGCAGTCCCACTACCCCTAATGAGCAGTTCTTC.

This clonotype was counted between two and nine times. The V call is TRBV6-1, the J call TRBJ2-4; D perhaps matches TRBD1 (6 bases). The CDR3 runs to 15 residues. The germline gives CDR1 MNHNS, CDR2 SASEGT. Deletions cut 3 bases from V and 3 bases from J, with 12 bases between. CDR3 amino acids: CASSEYRVGKNIQYF. CDR3 DNA: TGTGCCAGCAGTGAGTACAGGGTTGGCAAAAACATTCAGTACTTC.

The chain carries TRBV6-1 and TRBJ2-1; D might be TRBD1 (6 bases). Germline CDR1 MNHNS, CDR2 SASEGT. V gave up 7 bases and J gave up 4 bases, with 14 bases separating them. The CDR3 is 14 residues long. For the CDR3, the DNA is TGTGCCAGCAATAAGGCCCAGGGGTACAATGAGCAGTTCTTC. Protein sequence: CASNKAQGYNEQFF.

This clonotype was found a few times. The rearrangement uses TRBV7-2 and TRBJ2-7, with 10 positions matching TRBD2. The V segment lost 5 bases and the J segment 1 base; nucleotides outside the gene matches: 2. This CDR3 spans 14 amino acids. Per germline, CDR1 SGHTA and CDR2 FQGNSA. The CDR3 sequence is CASSRTSGSYEQYF. The CDR3 DNA sequence: TGTGCCAGCAGCCGGACTAGCGGATCCTACGAGCAGTACTTC.

This clonotype was observed at least ten times. The chain carries TRBV20-1 and TRBJ2-4, with 7 bases that match TRBD2. CDR3 length equals 16 residues. Trimming took 2 bases from V and 0 from J; bases not matched to a gene: 7. CDR1 is DFQATT and CDR2 is SNEGSKA in the germline V gene (reference sequence). CDR3 bases: TGCAGTGCTAGACGCGTGGGACTAATAGCCAAAAACATTCAGTACTTC. Translated: CSARRVGLIAKNIQYF.

The sample holds many counts of this clonotype. The rearrangement joins TRBV20-1 to TRBJ1-4; D is unresolved. This CDR3 has 14 residues. Trimming removed 3 bases at V and 0 bases at J, with 8 bases between. CDR1 DFQATT and CDR2 SNEGSKA come from the germline V gene (reference sequence). The chain's CDR3 is CSASDGATNEKLFF. CDR3 nucleotide sequence: TGCAGTGCTAGCGACGGTGCAACTAATGAAAAACTGTTTTTT.

This clonotype showed up just a few times. The gene calls are TRBV9 and TRBJ2-3; 8 nucleotides agree with TRBD2. The ends lost 0 bases at V and 2 bases at J; junction bases unmatched: 8. CDR1 is SGDLS and CDR2 is YYNGEE in the germline V gene. The CDR3 is made up of 17 amino acids. This CDR3 reads CASSVATSGGPTDTQYF. The DNA of the CDR3 is TGTGCCAGCAGCGTAGCTACCAGCGGGGGACCCACAGATACGCAGTATTTT. Drawing the rest from reference TRBV9 and TRBJ2-3, the complete variable domain is DSGVTQTPKHLITATGQRVTLRCSPRSGDLSVYWYQQSLDQGLQFLIQYYNGEERAKGNILERFSAQQFPDLHSELNLSSLELGDSALYFCASSVATSGGPTDTQYFGPGTRLTVL.

This clonotype occurred many times. This chain uses TRBV28 with TRBJ2-3, with D tentatively TRBD2 (5 bases). This CDR3 has 13 residues. Per germline, CDR1 MDHEN and CDR2 SYDVKM. Trimming shortened V by 4 bases and J by 3 bases, and 8 bases separated the two germline ends. CDR3 in amino acids: CASSYGGTDTQYF. The CDR3 DNA is TGTGCCAGCAGTTACGGCGGGACAGATACGCAGTATTTT. Complete variable domain (other parts from reference TRBV28 and TRBJ2-3): DVKVTQSSRYLVKRTGEKVFLECVQDMDHENMFWYRQDPGLGLRLIYFSYDVKMKEKGDIPEGYSVSREKKERFSLILESASTNQTSMYLCASSYGGTDTQYFGPGTRLTVL.

This clonotype was observed at least ten times. The CDR3 here is CASSSYRGNTEAFF. The CDR3 DNA reads as TGTGCCAGCAGTTCGTACAGGGGAAACACTGAAGCTTTCTTT. The rearrangement uses TRBV5-6 and TRBJ1-1; TRBD1 agrees at 7 bases. The trim removed 5 bases at V and 2 bases at J, leaving 6 bases unmatched. Germline V gene lookup returns CDR1 SGHDT and CDR2 YYEEEE. The CDR3 is 14 residues long.

This clonotype was detected a few times. The J gene is TRBJ2-4, the V gene TRBV20-1; D is perhaps TRBD2 (6 bases). CDR1 is DFQATT and CDR2 is SNEGSKA in the germline V gene (reference sequence). The V end lost 3 bases, the J end lost 0 bases, and 12 bases lay between the germline ends. This CDR3 is 15 amino acids long. The CDR3 protein is CSASRESVAKNIQYF. CDR3 coding DNA: TGCAGTGCTAGCCGGGAGTCCGTAGCCAAAAACATTCAGTACTTC.